This T cell receptor beta chain comes out of a study of cytomegalovirus exposure and HLA in healthy donors. Trimming took off 3 bases at V and 3 bases at J, with 19 bases between the two ends. The CDR3 is made up of 16 amino acids. The germline CDR1 and CDR2 sequences are SGHRS and YFSETQ. Broader study findings: In an earlier analysis, most TCR beta V segments were productive about 87% or about 30% of the time. Among the most significant clusters, several appeared linked to common viral pathogens in a later analysis.

Concerning this clone: Its antigen is still unknown.

PCR was performed using 60 Vbeta and 13 Jbeta primers. Repertoires were generated with immunoSEQ multiplex PCR, while TCRdb's copy carries only in-frame clones and drops some. This table holds some 21,000 clones. V gene TRBV5-1 combines with J gene TRBJ2-7; tentatively, D is TRBD2 (9 bases). Sequences were obtained from PBMCs. The TCR was taken from a man aged 55 to 69 in good health and CMV-seropositive. CDR3 DNA sequence: TGCGCCAGCAGCTCCAGCGGGGGGACAGGCTACTACGAGCAGTACTTC. It encodes CASSSSGGTGYYEQYF.